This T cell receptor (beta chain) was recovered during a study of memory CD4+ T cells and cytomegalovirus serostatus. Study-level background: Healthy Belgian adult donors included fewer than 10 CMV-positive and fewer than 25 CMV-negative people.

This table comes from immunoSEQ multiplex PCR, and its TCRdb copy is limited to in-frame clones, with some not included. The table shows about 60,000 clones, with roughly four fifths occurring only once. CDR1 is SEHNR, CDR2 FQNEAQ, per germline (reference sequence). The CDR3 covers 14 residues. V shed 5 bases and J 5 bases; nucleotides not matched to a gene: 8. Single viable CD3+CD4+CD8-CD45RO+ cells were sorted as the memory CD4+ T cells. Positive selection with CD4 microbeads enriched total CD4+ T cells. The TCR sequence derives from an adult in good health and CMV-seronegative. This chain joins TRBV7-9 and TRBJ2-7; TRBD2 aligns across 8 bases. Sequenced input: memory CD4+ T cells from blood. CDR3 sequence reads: CASSPRGGLDEQYF. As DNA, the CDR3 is TGTGCCAGCAGCCCTCGGGGGGGCCTTGACGAGCAGTACTTC.